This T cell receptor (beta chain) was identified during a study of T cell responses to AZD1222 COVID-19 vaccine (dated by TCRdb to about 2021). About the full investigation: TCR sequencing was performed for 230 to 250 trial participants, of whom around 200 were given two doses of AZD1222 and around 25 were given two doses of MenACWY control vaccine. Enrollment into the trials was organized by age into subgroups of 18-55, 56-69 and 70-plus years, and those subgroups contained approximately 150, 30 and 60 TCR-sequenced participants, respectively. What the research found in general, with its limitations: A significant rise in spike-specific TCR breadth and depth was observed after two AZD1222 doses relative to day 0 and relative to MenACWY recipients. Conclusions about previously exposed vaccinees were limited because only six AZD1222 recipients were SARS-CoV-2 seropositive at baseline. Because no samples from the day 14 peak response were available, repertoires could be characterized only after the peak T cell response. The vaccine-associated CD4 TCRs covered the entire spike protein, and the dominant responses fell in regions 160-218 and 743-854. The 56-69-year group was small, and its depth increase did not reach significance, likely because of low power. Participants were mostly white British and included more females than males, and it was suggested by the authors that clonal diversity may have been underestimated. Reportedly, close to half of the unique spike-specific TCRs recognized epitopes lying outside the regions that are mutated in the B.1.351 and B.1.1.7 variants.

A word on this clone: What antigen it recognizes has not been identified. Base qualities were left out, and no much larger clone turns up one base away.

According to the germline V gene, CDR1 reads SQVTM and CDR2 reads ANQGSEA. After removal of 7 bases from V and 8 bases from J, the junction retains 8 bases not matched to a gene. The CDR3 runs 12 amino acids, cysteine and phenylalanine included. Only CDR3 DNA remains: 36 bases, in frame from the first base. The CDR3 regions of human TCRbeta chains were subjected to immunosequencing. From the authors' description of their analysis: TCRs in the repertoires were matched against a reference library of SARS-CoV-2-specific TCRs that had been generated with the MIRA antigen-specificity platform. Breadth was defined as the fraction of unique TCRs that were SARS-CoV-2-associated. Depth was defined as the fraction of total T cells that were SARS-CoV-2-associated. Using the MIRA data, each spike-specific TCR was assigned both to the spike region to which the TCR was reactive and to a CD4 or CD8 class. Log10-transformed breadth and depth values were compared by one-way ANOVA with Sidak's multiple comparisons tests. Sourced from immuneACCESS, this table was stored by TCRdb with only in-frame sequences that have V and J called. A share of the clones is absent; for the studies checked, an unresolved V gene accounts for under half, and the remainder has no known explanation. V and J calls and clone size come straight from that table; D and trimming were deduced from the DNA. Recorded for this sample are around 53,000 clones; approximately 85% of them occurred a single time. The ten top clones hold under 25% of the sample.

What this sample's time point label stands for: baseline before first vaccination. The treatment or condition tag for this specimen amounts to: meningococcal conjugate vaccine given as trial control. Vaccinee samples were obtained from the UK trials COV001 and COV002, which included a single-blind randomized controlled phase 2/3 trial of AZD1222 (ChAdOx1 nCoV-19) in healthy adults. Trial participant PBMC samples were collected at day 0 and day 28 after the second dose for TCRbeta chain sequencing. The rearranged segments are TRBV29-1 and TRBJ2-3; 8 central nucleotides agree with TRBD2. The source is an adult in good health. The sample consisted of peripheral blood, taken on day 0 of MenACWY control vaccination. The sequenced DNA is TGCAGCGCCCGTAGCGGGACGGGTACGCAGTATTTT. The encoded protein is CSARSGTGTQYF.